The next 32 T cell receptor beta chains were all read from a single sample in a study of shared clonotypes between healthy human individuals. Repertoires were generated with immunoSEQ multiplex PCR, while TCRdb's copy carries only in-frame clones and drops some. The sample has a few million clones; less than 95% are singletons. Sequenced sample: naive CD4+ T cells from PBMCs. Documented subset: CD45RA+ positively selected. These TCRs come from a man younger than 30 in good health. Some clones in this sample may be carry-over from other donors' samples.

This rearrangement joins TRBV7-8 to TRBJ2-7; TRBD2 matches at 9 bases. This CDR3 is 17 amino acids long. V was pared by 5 bases and J by 8 bases, with 19 bases of the junction left unmatched. Germline CDR1 reads SGHVS; CDR2 reads FQNEAQ. The CDR3 sequence is CASSLSPGTSTFLQQYF. For the CDR3, the DNA is TGTGCCAGCAGCCTAAGTCCCGGGACTAGCACCTTCCTGCAGCAGTACTTC.

The chain carries TRBV5-1 and TRBJ2-2, with a weak D call TRBD1 (6 bases). From germline, CDR1 is SGHRS and CDR2 YFSETQ. The V end lost 4 bases, the J end lost 0 bases, and 13 bases lay between the germline ends. The CDR3 has 16 residues. CDR3 sequence reads: CASSRQALANTGELFF. The CDR3 region has the DNA TGCGCCAGCAGCCGACAGGCACTCGCGAACACCGGGGAGCTGTTTTTT.

The chain links TRBV21-1 to TRBJ1-1; TRBD1, the D gene given by the table, was not confirmed from the DNA. TRBV21-1 is tagged as a pseudogene. This CDR3 has 14 residues. The CDR3 sequence: CASSPGRQNTEAFF. The CDR3 DNA follows: TGTGCCAGCAGCCCAGGCAGGCAGAACACTGAAGCTTTCTTT.

The CDR3 DNA sequence: TGCAGTGCTAGTTCCAGCTATGGCTACACCTTC. Its protein is CSASSSYGYTF. This chain connects TRBV20-1 to TRBJ1-2; D uncertain. V was shortened by 3 bases and J by 4 bases, with 6 bases between the two germline ends. Germline V gives CDR1 DFQATT, CDR2 SNEGSKA (reference sequence). The CDR3 covers 11 residues.

This chain uses TRBV6-1 with TRBJ1-1; maybe TRBD1 (6 bases). This CDR3 has 15 amino acids. V was trimmed by 2 bases and J by 5 bases, leaving 15 bases between them. The germline CDR1 and CDR2 sequences are MNHNS and SASEGT. CDR3 DNA sequence: TGTGCCAGCAGTGAACCCCCGCAGGGGAGGACTGAAGCTTTCTTT. Its protein is CASSEPPQGRTEAFF.

About this clone: The junction differs from germline at one of its ends, possibly a read error. The V call is TRBV18, the J call TRBJ2-7, with 9 bases aligning to TRBD2. This CDR3 spans 14 amino acids. CDR1 and CDR2 (germline): KGHSH, LQKENI. The CDR3 sequence is CASSPGTSSHEQYF. Here the CDR3 DNA reads TGTGCCAGCTCACCAGGGACTAGCTCCCACGAGCAGTACTTC.

A note on this clone: This specimen includes other DNA sequences encoding the same CDR3. The CDR3 DNA follows: TGTGCCAGCAGCTTGGGCCTAGCGGCCACAGATACGCAGTATTTT. Protein: CASSLGLAATDTQYF. The J gene is TRBJ2-3, the V gene TRBV11-3; 7 positions agree with TRBD2. The ends lost 3 bases at V and 2 bases at J; junction bases unmatched: 5. CDR3 length: 15 amino acids. CDR1 SGHNT and CDR2 YENEEA come from the germline V gene.

This clone was found once. The chain links TRBV19 to TRBJ2-7; TRBD1 is a possible D gene (5 bases). The CDR3 is 13 residues long. Deletions cut 6 bases from V and 3 bases from J, with 12 bases between. Germline V gene data show CDR1 as LNHDA and CDR2 as SQIVND (reference sequence). The CDR3 sequence: CASRDTIFYEQYF. Written as DNA, the CDR3 is TGTGCCAGTAGGGACACTATTTTCTACGAGCAGTACTTC.

This chain connects TRBV25-1 to TRBJ2-6; D is undetermined. Looked up from germline, CDR1 is MGHDK and CDR2 is SYGVNS. CDR3 length: 16 amino acids. Between the trimmed V and J ends, which lost 3 bases and 5 bases, there was a span of 14 bases. In DNA, the CDR3 is TGTGCCAGCAGTGATGGGGTGGGTCGCTGGGCCAACGTCCTGACTTTC. Its protein is CASSDGVGRWANVLTF.

As concerns this clone: This sample also contains other DNA sequences that code for the same CDR3. The chain has TRBV9 and TRBJ2-1; 7 nucleotides match TRBD2. Germline V gene lookup returns CDR1 SGDLS and CDR2 YYNGEE. V lost 3 bases and J lost 4; bases outside the gene matches: 4. There are 14 residues in the CDR3. The CDR3 is CASSASGAYNEQFF. CDR3 sequence (DNA): TGTGCCAGCAGCGCTAGCGGAGCTTACAATGAGCAGTTCTTC.

The V gene is TRBV7-8, the J gene TRBJ1-2; weak D call: TRBD1 (5 bases). The CDR3 sequence is 14 residues long. V dropped 3 bases and J dropped 4 bases, with 12 bases sitting between them. CDR1 is SGHVS, CDR2 FQNEAQ, per germline. CDR3 sequence (DNA): TGTGCCAGCAGCTTGGCAACGGGGACCTATGGCTACACCTTC. Its protein product is CASSLATGTYGYTF.

Concerning this clone: This same CDR3 is encoded by further DNA sequences in the sample. This chain uses TRBV28 with TRBJ2-5; 8 nucleotides match TRBD2. Germline V gives CDR1 MDHEN, CDR2 SYDVKM. There are 15 residues in the CDR3. V was pared by 4 bases and J by 4 bases, with 8 bases of the junction left unmatched. CDR3 bases: TGTGCCAGCAGTTCCCCAGGGGCGGGAGGAGAGACCCAGTACTTC. It translates to CASSSPGAGGETQYF.

The chain couples TRBV5-1 to TRBJ2-3; D call uncertain. CDR1 SGHRS and CDR2 YFSETQ come from the germline V gene. This CDR3 is 12 amino acids long. The V gene lost 2 bases and the J gene lost 6 bases, with 7 bases spanning the gap. This CDR3 is CASSFDGDTQYF. DNA of the CDR3: TGCGCCAGCAGCTTCGACGGTGATACGCAGTATTTT.

The V and J genes are TRBV5-1 and TRBJ2-7, with 9 bases fitting TRBD2. Trimming removed 1 base from V and 4 bases from J; junction bases left unmatched: 6. Germline values: CDR1 SGHRS, CDR2 YFSETQ. CDR3 size: 15 residues. CDR3 sequence: CASSLLASGEYEQYF. DNA for the CDR3: TGCGCCAGCAGCTTGCTAGCTAGCGGGGAGTACGAGCAGTACTTC.

The chain has TRBV27 and TRBJ1-2; tentative D call: TRBD1 (5 bases). The length of the CDR3 is 11 residues. Germline CDR1 and CDR2: MNHEY and SMNVEV (reference sequence). V was shortened by 4 bases and J by 8 bases, with 8 bases between the two germline ends. The CDR3 here is CASSSKGGYTF. The CDR3, as DNA: TGTGCCAGCAGTTCGAAGGGGGGCTACACCTTC.

This clone was found once. The chain has TRBV5-1 and TRBJ1-3; possible D gene TRBD1, 5 bases. Germline CDR1 and CDR2: SGHRS and YFSETQ. Between the trimmed V and J ends, which lost 1 base and 0 bases, there was a span of 8 bases. The CDR3 sequence is 15 residues long. The CDR3 sequence: CASSLTGRSGNTIYF. The CDR3 DNA reads TGCGCCAGCAGCTTGACAGGCCGCTCTGGAAACACCATATATTTT.

The rearrangement joins TRBV6-6 to TRBJ1-1; D perhaps matches TRBD1 (5 bases). CDR1 and CDR2 (germline): MNHNY, SVGAGI (reference sequence). The CDR3 extends over 16 amino acids. Trimming shortened V by 2 bases and J by 3 bases, and 16 bases separated the two germline ends. The CDR3 here is CASSYGAGKWDTEAFF. The CDR3 DNA reads as TGTGCCAGCAGTTACGGGGCAGGGAAATGGGACACTGAAGCTTTCTTT.

In nucleotides, the CDR3 is TGTGCCAGCTCACCACCGCTTAGGGTAGATGGAGAGCAGTACTTC. It translates to CASSPPLRVDGEQYF. V is TRBV18 and J is TRBJ2-7; D is uncertain. This CDR3 region has 15 residues. V lost 0 bases and J 7 bases, leaving 16 bases between the germline ends. Germline V gene data show CDR1 as KGHSH and CDR2 as LQKENI.

As DNA, the CDR3 is TGTGCCTGGAGTGTACTGGAGGGGGCGCGGGAGACCCAGTACTTC. Translating it yields CAWSVLEGARETQYF. The chain recombines TRBV30 with TRBJ2-5, with D possibly matching TRBD1 (7 bases). The germline V gene has CDR1 GTSNPN and CDR2 SVGIG (reference sequence). CDR3 length: 15 residues. V dropped 0 bases and J dropped 5 bases, with 16 bases sitting between them. Based on the CDR3 plus reference TRBV30 and TRBJ2-5, the full variable domain is SQTIHQWPATLVQPVGSPLSLECTVEGTSNPNLYWYRQAAGRGLQLLFYSVGIGQISSEVPQNLSASRPQDRQFILSSKKLLLSDSGFYLCAWSVLEGARETQYFGPGTRLLVL.

CDR3 DNA sequence: TGTGCCAGCACTCGAGGACAGGGAGGCACTGAAGCTTTCTTT. Translation gives CASTRGQGGTEAFF. The chain recombines TRBV6-6 with TRBJ1-1; 8 bases match TRBD1. Trimming took 7 bases from V and 4 from J; bases not matched to a gene: 8. Germline V gives CDR1 MNHNY, CDR2 SVGAGI (reference sequence). This CDR3 spans 14 amino acids.

This clone occurred once. This CDR3 is CASRIRDRDTEAFF. The CDR3 coding sequence is TGTGCCAGCAGAATTCGGGATAGGGACACTGAAGCTTTCTTT. The V and J genes are TRBV21-1 and TRBJ1-1. TRBV21-1 is reported as a pseudogene. The CDR3 consists of 14 residues.

The chain is built from TRBV2 and TRBJ1-5; 8 bases agree with TRBD1. Germline values: CDR1 SNHLY, CDR2 FYNNEI. The length of the CDR3 is 17 residues. The V segment lost 4 bases and the J segment 0 bases; nucleotides outside the gene matches: 8. CDR3 protein: CASSASSGGPSNQPQHF. CDR3 nucleotides: TGTGCCAGCAGTGCCAGCTCAGGGGGCCCTAGCAATCAGCCCCAGCATTTT.

The CDR3 loop reads CASSSAAGRGYEQYF. CDR3 DNA sequence: TGTGCCAGCAGCTCTGCAGCGGGGCGGGGCTACGAGCAGTACTTC. The chain carries TRBV7-3 and TRBJ2-7; 7 bases align to TRBD2. The CDR3 sequence is 15 residues long. The V segment lost 4 bases and the J segment 3 bases; nucleotides outside the gene matches: 9. From germline, CDR1 is SGHTA and CDR2 FQGTGA.

The table lists this clone with a count of one. The DNA is left out, because the CDR3 cannot be placed on it with certainty; the CDR3 is given as TCRdb lists it. This chain connects TRBV5-1 to TRBJ2-4; the D call of TRBD1 is as the table states it, not checked on the DNA. Germline V gene sequence: CDR1 SGHRS, CDR2 YFSETQ. The CDR3 spans 16 amino acids, including both terminal residues. The chain's CDR3 is CASSWGTGSMKRGADF.

The J gene is TRBJ2-6, the V gene TRBV7-9; D gene ambiguous. CDR3 size: 14 residues. V was shortened by 3 bases and J by 2 bases, with 5 bases between the two germline ends. Germline V gives CDR1 SEHNR, CDR2 FQNEAQ (reference sequence). Here the CDR3 reads CASSFPAGANVLTF. In nucleotides, the CDR3 is TGTGCCAGCAGCTTTCCTGCTGGGGCCAACGTCCTGACTTTC. The full variable domain, with the rest looked up from reference TRBV7-9 and TRBJ2-6, is DTGVSQNPRHKITKRGQNVTFRCDPISEHNRLYWYRQTLGQGPEFLTYFQNEAQLEKSRLLSDRFSAERPKGSFSTLEIQRTEQGDSAMYLCASSFPAGANVLTFGAGSRLTVL.

The chain links TRBV4-1 to TRBJ1-1; possibly TRBD1 for D (6 bases). There are 15 residues in the CDR3. Germline CDR1 is MGHRA and CDR2 is YSYEKL. Trimming pared 4 bases from V and 5 bases from J, leaving 17 bases between. In DNA, the CDR3 is TGCGCCAGCAGCCTCCCCGGGGGGGCGGGGACTGAAGCTTTCTTT. Translated: CASSLPGGAGTEAFF.

In this sample, this clone turned up a few times. Other nucleotide sequences from this sample produce the same CDR3. This chain uses TRBV7-9 with TRBJ1-2, with TRBD1 identical over 9 bases. J was trimmed by 4 bases and V by 5 bases; bases with no gene match: 5. Germline CDR1 reads SEHNR; CDR2 reads FQNEAQ (reference sequence). The CDR3 extends over 14 amino acids. The CDR3 region is CASSKTGGGYGYTF. For the CDR3, the DNA is TGTGCCAGCAGCAAAACAGGGGGCGGCTATGGCTACACCTTC.

This clone was recorded only once. The chain employs TRBV11-3 and TRBJ2-1, with TRBD1 matching over 8 bases. The trim removed 2 bases at V and 9 bases at J, leaving 6 bases unmatched. The CDR3 totals 14 residues. Germline CDR1 reads SGHNT; CDR2 reads YENEEA. CDR3 sequence (DNA): TGTGCCAGCAGCTTATCCCCGACAGGGGCTGAGCAGTTCTTC. Translation gives CASSLSPTGAEQFF.

The chain couples TRBV29-1 to TRBJ1-2, with 10 bases matching TRBD1. Germline values: CDR1 SQVTM, CDR2 ANQGSEA. This CDR3 has 14 amino acids. V was clipped by 4 bases and J by 4 bases; unmatched bases: 6. CDR3 DNA: TGCAGCGTTGTAAGGACAGGGGGGGCCTATGGCTACACCTTC. Translating it yields CSVVRTGGAYGYTF.

The chain is built from TRBV6-6 and TRBJ2-7; tentative D call: TRBD1 (6 bases). The germline CDR1 and CDR2 sequences are MNHNY and SVGAGI (reference sequence). V was shortened by 6 bases and J by 0 bases, with 12 bases between the two germline ends. The CDR3 is 14 amino acids. The CDR3: CASSGRDTSYEQYF. In DNA, the CDR3 is TGTGCCAGCAGCGGAAGGGACACCTCCTACGAGCAGTACTTC.

This chain joins TRBV28 and TRBJ1-5, with 8 positions matching TRBD1. Trimming took 5 bases from V and 9 from J; bases not matched to a gene: 15. Looked up from germline, CDR1 is MDHEN and CDR2 is SYDVKM. The CDR3 is 16 amino acids. This CDR3 is CASSRVTGGQDWPQHF. CDR3 nucleotide sequence: TGTGCCAGCAGTCGCGTCACAGGGGGGCAGGACTGGCCCCAGCATTTT.

J is TRBJ2-1 and V is TRBV28, with 12 bases aligning to TRBD2. V lost 3 bases, J lost 6 bases, and 6 bases stayed unmatched. Germline V gene data show CDR1 as MDHEN and CDR2 as SYDVKM. The CDR3 has 16 amino acids. The CDR3 DNA sequence: TGTGCCAGCAGTTTGACTTCTAGCGGGAGGGGCAATGAGCAGTTCTTC. It translates to CASSLTSSGRGNEQFF. Filled out from reference TRBV28 and TRBJ2-1, the complete variable domain reads DVKVTQSSRYLVKRTGEKVFLECVQDMDHENMFWYRQDPGLGLRLIYFSYDVKMKEKGDIPEGYSVSREKKERFSLILESASTNQTSMYLCASSLTSSGRGNEQFFGPGTRLTVL.